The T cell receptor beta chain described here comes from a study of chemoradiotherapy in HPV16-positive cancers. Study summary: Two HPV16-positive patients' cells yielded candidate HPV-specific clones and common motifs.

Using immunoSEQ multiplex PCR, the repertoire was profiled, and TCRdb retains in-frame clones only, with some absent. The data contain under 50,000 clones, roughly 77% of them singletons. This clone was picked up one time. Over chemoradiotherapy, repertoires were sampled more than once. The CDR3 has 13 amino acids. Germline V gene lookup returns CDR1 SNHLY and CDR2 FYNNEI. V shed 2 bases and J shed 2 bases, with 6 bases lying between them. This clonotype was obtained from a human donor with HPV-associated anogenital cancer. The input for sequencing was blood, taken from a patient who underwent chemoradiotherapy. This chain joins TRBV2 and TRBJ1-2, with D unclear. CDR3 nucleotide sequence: TGTGCCAGCAGTGAATGGGAAAACTATGGCTACACCTTC. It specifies CASSEWENYGYTF.